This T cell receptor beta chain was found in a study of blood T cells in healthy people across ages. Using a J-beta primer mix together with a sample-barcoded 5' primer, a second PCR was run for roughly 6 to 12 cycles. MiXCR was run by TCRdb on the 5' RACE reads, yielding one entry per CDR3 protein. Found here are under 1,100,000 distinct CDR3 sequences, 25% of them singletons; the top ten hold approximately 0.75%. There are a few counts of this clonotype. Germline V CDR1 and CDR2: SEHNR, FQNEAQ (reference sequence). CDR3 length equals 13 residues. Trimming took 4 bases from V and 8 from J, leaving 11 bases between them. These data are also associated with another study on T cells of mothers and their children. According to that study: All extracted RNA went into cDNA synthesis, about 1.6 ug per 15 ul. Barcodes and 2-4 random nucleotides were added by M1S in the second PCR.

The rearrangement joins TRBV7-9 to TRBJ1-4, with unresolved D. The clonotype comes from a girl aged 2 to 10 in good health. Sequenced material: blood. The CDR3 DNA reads TGTGCCAGCAGCTCCGGGGAGGACGAAAAACTGTTTTTT. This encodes CASSSGEDEKLFF.